This T cell receptor (beta chain) originates from a study of T cell repertoires in cytomegalovirus infection. Across the whole study: CMV infection plus the matching HLA type was flagged by public TCR beta signatures.

V was clipped by 1 base and J by 2 bases; unmatched bases: 4. From germline, CDR1 is DFQATT and CDR2 SNEGSKA (reference sequence). This CDR3 has 15 residues. About this clonotype: The antigen is not known.

Each CDR3 protein is one row after TCRdb ran MiXCR on the reads. The table lists fewer than 550,000 distinct CDR3 sequences, roughly 10% of them singletons, with roughly 10% in the top ten. Study-level results: HLA-C-restricted CMV-specific TCR beta clonotypes were dominant in the ex vivo response.

The gene calls are TRBV20-1 and TRBJ2-5; TRBD2 matches at 10 bases. The TCR sequence derives from a human donor in good health (CMV status not recorded). Some clones in this sample may be carry-over from other donors' samples. Sequenced sample: PBMCs. The CDR3 region is CSARASGRGQETQYF. In DNA, the CDR3 is TGCAGTGCTAGAGCCAGCGGGAGGGGGCAAGAGACCCAGTACTTC.